These 20 T cell receptor beta chains were sequenced from one sample in a study of CD8+ T cells in alopecia areata. Investigators isolated RNA and reverse transcribed it into cDNA to act as the sequencing template. Sequenced by immunoSEQ multiplex PCR; TCRdb stores in-frame clones only, minus some. The profile shows 150,000 to 200,000 clones, around 55% of them singletons. The specimen sequenced was CD4+ T cells sorted from blood. These receptors all stem from a human donor in good health.

The V and J genes are TRBV18 and TRBJ2-2, with D hard to call. CDR3 size: 14 residues. The germline CDR1 and CDR2 sequences are KGHSH and LQKENI. Trimming took 1 base from V and 4 from J, leaving 7 bases between them. As DNA, the CDR3 is TGTGCCAGCTCACCACTCTCCCGCACCGGGGAGCTGTTTTTT. Translating it yields CASSPLSRTGELFF.

The chain's CDR3 is CAWSRGRTVNEQFF. CDR3 nucleotide sequence: TGTGCCTGGAGTCGCGGGAGGACGGTCAATGAGCAGTTCTTC. The J gene is TRBJ2-1, the V gene TRBV30; 8 bases match TRBD2. The V gene end was trimmed by 2 bases and the J gene end by 6 bases; junction bases not matched to a gene: 6. The CDR3 length is 14 residues. Germline CDR1 is GTSNPN and CDR2 is SVGIG (reference sequence).

The chain is built from TRBV7-6 and TRBJ2-2; 9 bases agree with TRBD2. The CDR3 runs 14 residues. The V gene's germline CDR1 is SGHVS and CDR2 FNYEAQ. J was trimmed by 6 bases and V by 4 bases; bases with no gene match: 3. The CDR3 region has the DNA TGTGCCAGCAGCTCTTTAGCGGGAGCCGGGGAGCTGTTTTTT. Amino acid sequence: CASSSLAGAGELFF.

There are a few counts of this clone. The chain combines TRBV11-2 with TRBJ2-5; D uncertain. Trimming cost V 2 bases and J 4 bases, with 17 bases left between them. From germline, CDR1 is SGHAT and CDR2 FQNNGV. CDR3 size: 16 residues. CDR3 DNA sequence: TGTGCCAGCAGCTTATCCCCTCGTGTGTCTTCAGAGACCCAGTACTTC. Protein: CASSLSPRVSSETQYF.

A few counts support this clone. J is TRBJ2-1 and V is TRBV2; 10 bases fit TRBD1. Trimming removed 6 bases from V and 5 bases from J; junction bases left unmatched: 1. CDR1 is SNHLY and CDR2 is FYNNEI in the germline V gene. This CDR3 region has 13 residues. The CDR3 DNA sequence: TGTGCCAGCAGGGGACAGGGGCACAATGAGCAGTTCTTC. Protein sequence: CASRGQGHNEQFF.

The rearrangement links TRBV29-1 to TRBJ1-1; a possible D gene is TRBD1 (5 bases). This CDR3 contains 11 residues. With 4 bases removed from V and 9 bases from J, the gap between germline ends came to 12 bases. In germline, CDR1 is SQVTM, CDR2 ANQGSEA. CDR3 in amino acids: CSVGGTRQAFF. The CDR3 coding sequence is TGCAGCGTTGGGGGGACTCGTCAAGCTTTCTTT.

The genes are TRBV4-2 and TRBJ2-7, with 9 bases lining up with TRBD1. From germline, CDR1 is LGHNA and CDR2 YNFKEQ. V shed 4 bases and J 6 bases; nucleotides not matched to a gene: 10. The CDR3 runs to 15 residues. This CDR3 reads CASSPLTGGAGEQYF. The DNA for the CDR3 is TGTGCCAGCAGCCCATTAACAGGGGGCGCGGGCGAGCAGTACTTC.

The CDR3 nucleotides read TGTGCCATTCGACAGACTCATAGCACAGATACGCAGTATTTT. Translation: CAIRQTHSTDTQYF. The chain joins TRBV10-3 to TRBJ2-3, with D possibly TRBD1 on 5 matching bases. The germline V gene encodes CDR1 ENHRY and CDR2 SYGVKD. There are 14 residues in the CDR3. Trimming removed 9 bases at V and 0 bases at J, with 13 bases between.

The genes are TRBV20-1 and TRBJ2-4, with unresolved D. Germline CDR1 DFQATT, CDR2 SNEGSKA (reference sequence). The CDR3 has 11 amino acids. With 3 bases removed from V and 7 bases from J, the gap between germline ends came to 7 bases. The CDR3 loop is CSARVGNIQYF. CDR3 in DNA: TGCAGTGCTAGGGTGGGGAACATTCAGTACTTC.

The chain carries TRBV7-2 and TRBJ2-6; D possibly corresponds to TRBD1 (5 bases). Trimming left V 5 bases short and J 2 bases short, with 7 bases between. Germline CDR1 SGHTA, CDR2 FQGNSA. The CDR3 runs to 14 residues. Here the CDR3 DNA reads TGTGCCAGCAGCCAGGGAACTGGGGCCAACGTCCTGACTTTC. As protein: CASSQGTGANVLTF. The full variable domain, its missing parts supplied by reference TRBV7-2 and TRBJ2-6, is GAGVSQSPSNKVTEKGKDVELRCDPISGHTALYWYRQSLGQGLEFLIYFQGNSAPDKSGLPSDRFSAERTGGSVSTLTIQRTQQEDSAVYLCASSQGTGANVLTFGAGSRLTVL.

About this clone: The same CDR3 can be traced to other DNA sequences in this sample. The V call is TRBV29-1, the J call TRBJ2-5; D unclear. The CDR3 sequence is 10 residues long. Germline assignment: CDR1 SQVTM and CDR2 ANQGSEA. The V gene lost 7 bases and the J gene lost 5 bases, with 8 bases spanning the gap. CDR3 residues: CSAVGETQYF. The CDR3 coding sequence is TGCAGCGCCGTGGGTGAGACCCAGTACTTC.

The chain combines TRBV2 with TRBJ2-5; tentatively, D is TRBD1 (5 bases). The CDR3 loop spans 12 amino acids. Trimming took 2 bases from V and 4 from J, leaving 5 bases between them. CDR1 and CDR2 (germline): SNHLY, FYNNEI. CDR3 sequence (DNA): TGTGCCAGCAGTGAACAGGGAGAGACCCAGTACTTC. Its translation is CASSEQGETQYF. The variable domain in full, with the rest retrieved from reference TRBV2 and TRBJ2-5, is EPEVTQTPSHQVTQMGQEVILRCVPISNHLYFYWYRQILGQKVEFLVSFYNNEISEKSEIFDDQFSVERPDGSNFTLKIRSTKLEDSAMYFCASSEQGETQYFGPGTRLLVL.

The rearrangement joins TRBV2 to TRBJ2-1; 12 bases map to TRBD2. This CDR3 comprises 15 residues. Germline CDR1 SNHLY, CDR2 FYNNEI. V lost 5 bases, J lost 7 bases, and 6 bases stayed unmatched. Here the CDR3 reads CASSWTSGIRNEQFF. CDR3 nucleotide sequence: TGTGCCAGCAGTTGGACTAGCGGGATTCGTAATGAGCAGTTCTTC.

The chain combines TRBV11-2 with TRBJ2-7, with D possibly being TRBD2 (6 bases). The length of the CDR3 is 15 residues. Deletions cut 4 bases from V and 3 bases from J, with 16 bases between. Germline values: CDR1 SGHAT, CDR2 FQNNGV. CDR3 nucleotide sequence: TGTGCCAGCAGCTCGCTAGCGAGCAGAAACTACGAGCAGTACTTC. Residues: CASSSLASRNYEQYF. Filled out from reference TRBV11-2 and TRBJ2-7, the complete variable domain reads EAGVAQSPRYKIIEKRQSVAFWCNPISGHATLYWYQQILGQGPKLLIQFQNNGVVDDSQLPKDRFSAERLKGVDSTLKIQPAKLEDSAVYLCASSSLASRNYEQYFGPGTRLTVT.

The J gene is TRBJ2-2, the V gene TRBV30; D ambiguous. This CDR3 spans 11 amino acids. V lost 5 bases, J lost 7 bases, and 8 bases lay in between. Germline-derived CDR1 and CDR2 are GTSNPN and SVGIG (reference sequence). The CDR3 loop reads CAWGEFGELFF. The CDR3 DNA reads as TGTGCCTGGGGCGAGTTCGGGGAGCTGTTTTTT. Complete variable domain (other parts from reference TRBV30 and TRBJ2-2): SQTIHQWPATLVQPVGSPLSLECTVEGTSNPNLYWYRQAAGRGLQLLFYSVGIGQISSEVPQNLSASRPQDRQFILSSKKLLLSDSGFYLCAWGEFGELFFGEGSRLTVL.

The chain uses TRBV28 and TRBJ2-7; 11 nucleotides match TRBD2. CDR3 length equals 14 residues. In germline, CDR1 is MDHEN, CDR2 SYDVKM. The V segment lost 6 bases and the J segment 5 bases; nucleotides outside the gene matches: 6. The CDR3 reads CASSQLAGAHEQYF. The CDR3 DNA sequence: TGTGCCAGCAGCCAACTAGCGGGAGCGCACGAGCAGTACTTC. Looking up the rest from reference TRBV28 and TRBJ2-7 gives the full variable domain: DVKVTQSSRYLVKRTGEKVFLECVQDMDHENMFWYRQDPGLGLRLIYFSYDVKMKEKGDIPEGYSVSREKKERFSLILESASTNQTSMYLCASSQLAGAHEQYFGPGTRLTVT.

V usage is TRBV5-1 and J usage is TRBJ2-1; TRBD2 agrees at 7 bases. V was pared by 7 bases and J by 3 bases, with 4 bases of the junction left unmatched. In germline, CDR1 is SGHRS, CDR2 YFSETQ. The CDR3 contains 13 residues. For the CDR3, the DNA is TGCGCCAGCGGGAGCGGGGACTACAATGAGCAGTTCTTC. It is translated as CASGSGDYNEQFF.

The V gene is TRBV5-1, the J gene TRBJ2-2; D may be TRBD1 (5 bases). Germline V gene lookup returns CDR1 SGHRS and CDR2 YFSETQ. The CDR3 is made up of 15 amino acids. Trimming took 1 base from V and 5 from J, leaving 12 bases between them. The CDR3 DNA sequence: TGCGCCAGCAGCTTGTCTCAGGGAAGGACCGGGGAGCTGTTTTTT. It yields the protein CASSLSQGRTGELFF.

The chain uses TRBV30 and TRBJ2-6; D gene uncertain. The length of the CDR3 is 14 residues. The germline CDR1 and CDR2 sequences are GTSNPN and SVGIG (reference sequence). Trimming cost V 2 bases and J 0 bases, with 5 bases left between them. CDR3: CAWSFRSGANVLTF. CDR3 sequence (DNA): TGTGCCTGGAGTTTCCGCTCTGGGGCCAACGTCCTGACTTTC.

A few counts support this clone. This chain connects TRBV27 to TRBJ1-5; D is perhaps TRBD1 (5 bases). This CDR3 contains 13 residues. V was shortened by 7 bases and J by 3 bases, with 10 bases between the two germline ends. Germline CDR1 and CDR2: MNHEY and SMNVEV (reference sequence). The CDR3, as DNA: TGTGCCAGCATGCGGGGCCCCAATCAGCCCCAGCATTTT. Translating gives CASMRGPNQPQHF.